This T cell receptor beta chain was found in a study of blood T cell repertoires in COVID-19. For the study at large: Sample material is recorded as cDNA or gDNA derived from T cells, B-cell-depleted T cells, or PBMCs.

There are 13 residues in the CDR3. V shed 6 bases and J 9 bases; nucleotides not matched to a gene: 7. Per germline, CDR1 MNHEY and CDR2 SVGAGI. Repertoires were generated with immunoSEQ multiplex PCR, while TCRdb's copy carries only in-frame clones and drops some. The data contain 400,000 or so clones, around 89% of them singletons. The TCR comes from a woman in her thirties or forties with COVID-19, enrolled during active disease. Input material: peripheral blood. V gene TRBV6-5 combines with J gene TRBJ1-5, with 8 bases lining up with TRBD1. This chain's CDR3 is CASRSLQGGPQHF. CDR3 DNA: TGTGCCAGCAGATCCCTACAGGGGGGGCCCCAGCATTTT.